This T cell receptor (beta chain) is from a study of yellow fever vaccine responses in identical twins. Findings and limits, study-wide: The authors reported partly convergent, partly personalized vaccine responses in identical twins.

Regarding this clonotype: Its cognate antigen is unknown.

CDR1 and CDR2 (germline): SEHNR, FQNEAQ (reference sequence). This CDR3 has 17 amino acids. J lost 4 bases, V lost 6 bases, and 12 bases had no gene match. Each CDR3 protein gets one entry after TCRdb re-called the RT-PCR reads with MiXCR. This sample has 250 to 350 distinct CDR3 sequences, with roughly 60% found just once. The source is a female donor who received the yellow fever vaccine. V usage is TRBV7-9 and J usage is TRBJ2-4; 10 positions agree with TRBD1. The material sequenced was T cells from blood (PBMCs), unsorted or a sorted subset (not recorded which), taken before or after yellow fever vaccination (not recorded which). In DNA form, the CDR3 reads TGTGCCAGCAGAGGCACGGGACCGGGACAGGGGAAAAACATTCAGTACTTC. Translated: CASRGTGPGQGKNIQYF.